The next 6 T cell receptor beta chains were all read from a single sample in a study of T cell repertoires in cytomegalovirus infection. TCRdb used MiXCR to reprocess the reads, holding one entry per CDR3 protein. Of hundreds of thousands of distinct CDR3 sequences listed, about 17% are singletons. The source material was PBMCs. These receptors were obtained from a human donor in good health (CMV status not recorded). Some clones in this sample may be carry-over from other donors' samples.

This clonotype has a count of ten or more. The chain uses TRBV7-2 and TRBJ2-3, with D perhaps being TRBD1 or TRBD2 (5 bases each). V was pared by 4 bases and J by 6 bases, with 20 bases between. The germline V gene encodes CDR1 SGHTA and CDR2 FQGNSA. The CDR3 has 16 residues. CDR3 residues: CASSSPEGPDWDTQYF. In nucleotides, the CDR3 is TGTGCCAGCAGCTCGCCTGAGGGGCCGGATTGGGATACGCAGTATTTT. Filled out from reference TRBV7-2 and TRBJ2-3, the complete variable domain reads GAGVSQSPSNKVTEKGKDVELRCDPISGHTALYWYRQSLGQGLEFLIYFQGNSAPDKSGLPSDRFSAERTGGSVSTLTIQRTQQEDSAVYLCASSSPEGPDWDTQYFGPGTRLTVL.

This clonotype was counted many times. This chain connects TRBV7-8 to TRBJ2-7; D gene uncertain. Germline V gives CDR1 SGHVS, CDR2 FQNEAQ. CDR3 length: 14 residues. Trimming removed 1 base from V and 7 bases from J, with 14 bases in between. CDR3 sequence (DNA): TGTGCCAGCAGCTTAGAACCCGGTTTCACAGAGCAGTACTTC. Protein sequence: CASSLEPGFTEQYF. The whole variable domain, filled in from reference TRBV7-8 and TRBJ2-7, reads GAGVSQSPRYKVAKRGQDVALRCDPISGHVSLFWYQQALGQGPEFLTYFQNEAQLDKSGLPSDRFFAERPEGSVSTLKIQRTQQEDSAVYLCASSLEPGFTEQYFGPGTRLTVT.

This clonotype has more than one count but fewer than ten. This chain joins TRBV6-1 and TRBJ1-3; TRBD1 is a possible D gene (6 bases). V shed 1 base and J shed 5 bases, with 9 bases lying between them. CDR1 is MNHNS, CDR2 SASEGT, per germline. The CDR3 runs 14 residues. CDR3 residues: CASSEVDRRNTIYF. The CDR3 DNA is TGTGCCAGCAGTGAAGTGGACAGACGAAACACCATATATTTT.

This clonotype was found many times. This chain joins TRBV7-6 and TRBJ2-3; D possibly corresponds to TRBD2 (6 bases). The V and J ends lost 2 bases and 1 base respectively, with 10 bases between them. This CDR3 spans 15 amino acids. CDR1 SGHVS and CDR2 FNYEAQ come from the germline V gene. The CDR3 here is CASSLNSGGTDTQYF. DNA of the CDR3: TGTGCCAGCAGCTTAAATTCGGGAGGCACAGATACGCAGTATTTT. Full variable domain (outside the CDR3, taken from reference TRBV7-6 and TRBJ2-3): GAGVSQSPRYKVTKRGQDVALRCDPISGHVSLYWYRQALGQGPEFLTYFNYEAQQDKSGLPNDRFSAERPEGSISTLTIQRTEQRDSAMYRCASSLNSGGTDTQYFGPGTRLTVL.

Worth noting for this clonotype: A much larger clone differs from this one at a single base, so this may be a read error. J is TRBJ1-2 and V is TRBV2, with D possibly being TRBD1 (5 bases). Germline CDR1 is SNHLY and CDR2 is FYNNEI. V dropped 6 bases and J dropped 3 bases, with 17 bases sitting between them. This CDR3 comprises 15 residues. CDR3 region: CASRGQLTPDYGYTF. CDR3 in DNA: TGTGCCAGCAGAGGACAACTGACTCCTGACTATGGCTACACCTTC. The full variable domain, its missing parts supplied by reference TRBV2 and TRBJ1-2, is EPEVTQTPSHQVTQMGQEVILRCVPISNHLYFYWYRQILGQKVEFLVSFYNNEISEKSEIFDDQFSVERPDGSNFTLKIRSTKLEDSAMYFCASRGQLTPDYGYTFGSGTRLTVV.

The V call is TRBV5-4, the J call TRBJ2-7, with 9 bases fitting TRBD1. V gave up 1 base and J gave up 3 bases; unmatched junction bases: 5. CDR3 size: 15 residues. CDR1 and CDR2 from the germline V gene are SGHNT and YYREEE (reference sequence). The chain's CDR3 is CASSLRTGAVYEQYF. DNA of the CDR3: TGTGCCAGCAGCTTGAGGACAGGGGCTGTCTACGAGCAGTACTTC.